The TCR beta chain under discussion was sequenced for a study of T cells in Graves' hyperthyroidism and ophthalmopathy. TCR beta CDR3 sequences were amplified from RNA transcripts. The TCR CDR3 first-round RT-PCR relied on the HTBI primer set. TCRdb recomputed calls from the multiplex PCR reads with MiXCR, one row per CDR3 protein. The table has 540,000 or so distinct CDR3 sequences, less than 20% seen once. This clonotype has a handful of counts. CDR3 length: 16 amino acids. V was pared by 2 bases and J by 8 bases, with 16 bases between. CDR1 is MNHNS and CDR2 is SASEGT in the germline V gene. The sample consisted of blood. J is TRBJ1-6 and V is TRBV6-1, with D possibly being TRBD1 (6 bases). This receptor was identified in a woman in her twenties or thirties with Graves' hyperthyroidism. CDR3 in amino acids: CASSELGGLRDSPLHF. As DNA, the CDR3 is TGTGCCAGCAGTGAATTGGGGGGCCTCCGAGATTCACCCCTCCACTTT.